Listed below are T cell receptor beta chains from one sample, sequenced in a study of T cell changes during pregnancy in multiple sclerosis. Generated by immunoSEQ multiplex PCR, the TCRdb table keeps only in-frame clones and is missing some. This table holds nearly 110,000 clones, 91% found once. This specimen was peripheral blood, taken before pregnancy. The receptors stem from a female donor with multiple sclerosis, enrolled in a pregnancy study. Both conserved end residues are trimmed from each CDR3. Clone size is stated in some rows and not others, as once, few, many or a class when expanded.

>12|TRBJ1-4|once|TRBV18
ASSPRSTNEKLF
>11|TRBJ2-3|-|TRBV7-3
ASSSRLTDTQY
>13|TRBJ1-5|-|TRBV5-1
ASSSEGHSNQPQH
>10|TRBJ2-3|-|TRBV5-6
ASSLRDNTQY
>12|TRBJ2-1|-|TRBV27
ASRGGRAGDEQF
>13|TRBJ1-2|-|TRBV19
ASSIGTGESTGYT
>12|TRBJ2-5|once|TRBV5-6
ASSSTGMGETQY
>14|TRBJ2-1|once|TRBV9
ASSLGTGGGRDEQF
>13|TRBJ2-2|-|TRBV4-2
ASSRSGANTGELF
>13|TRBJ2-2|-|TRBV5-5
ASVTLDRWTGELF
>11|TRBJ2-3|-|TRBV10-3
AILAGSTDTQY
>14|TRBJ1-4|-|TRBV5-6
ASSSWWTGRGEKLF
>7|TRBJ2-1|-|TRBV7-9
APGGEQF
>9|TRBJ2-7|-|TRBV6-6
ASSTAYEQY
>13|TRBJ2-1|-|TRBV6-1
ASSEITSGSNEQF
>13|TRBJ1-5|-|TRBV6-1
ASTLQGVSNQPQH
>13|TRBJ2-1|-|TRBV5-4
ASSHPGTSGFEQF
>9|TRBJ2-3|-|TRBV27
ASTSGDTQY
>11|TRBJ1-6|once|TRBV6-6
ASSGQENSPLH
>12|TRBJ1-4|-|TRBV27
ASSEDSTNEKLF
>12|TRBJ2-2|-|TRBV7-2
ASSLVLNTGELF
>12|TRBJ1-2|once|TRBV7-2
ASSFRDRGYGYT
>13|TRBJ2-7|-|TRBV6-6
ASSSGLAGSYEQY
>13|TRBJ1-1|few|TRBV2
ASSDQGSTNTEAF
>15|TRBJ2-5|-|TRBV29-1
SVGFNRGTYFQETQY
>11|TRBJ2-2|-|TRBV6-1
ASSAEATGELF
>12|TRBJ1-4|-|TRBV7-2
ASSFLGGGEKLF
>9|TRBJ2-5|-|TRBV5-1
ASSFKETQY
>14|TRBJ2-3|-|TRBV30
AGSRAGTGYTDTQY
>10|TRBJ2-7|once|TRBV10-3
AISGVGDEQY
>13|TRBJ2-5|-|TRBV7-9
ASSRWTAQQETQY
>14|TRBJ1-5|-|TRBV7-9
ASSLEVGQGGQPQH
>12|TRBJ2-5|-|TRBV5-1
ASSGTGGEETQY
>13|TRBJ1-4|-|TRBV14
ASSQGLWTNEKLF
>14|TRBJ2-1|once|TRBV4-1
ASSPDLRGGYNEQF
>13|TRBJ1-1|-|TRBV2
ASSPGGAWNTEAF
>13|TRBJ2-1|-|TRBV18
ASSPVTRSYNEQF
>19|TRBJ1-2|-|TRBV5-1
ASRLYATRGTPDSATDGYT
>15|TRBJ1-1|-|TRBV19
ASSIDPAGTLNTEAF
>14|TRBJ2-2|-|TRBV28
ASREVAGGPAGELF